A single sample is the source of the 18 T cell receptor beta chains below, sequenced in a study of blood T cell repertoires in COVID-19. Assay: immunoSEQ multiplex PCR; the TCRdb copy retains only in-frame clones and omits some. The sample comprises 250,000 to 300,000 clones, under 90% of which are singletons, and 15% to 17% rests with the top ten. The sample was PBMCs or T cells enriched from blood (not recorded which). These receptors were collected from a man younger than 35 who had recovered from COVID-19.

This chain connects TRBV21-1 to TRBJ1-2; the tabulated D call, TRBD1, remains unverified against the DNA. TRBV21-1 counts as a pseudogene. The CDR3 is 17 residues long. The CDR3 sequence is CASSKGGTLQGANGYTF. CDR3 DNA: TGTGCCAGCAGCAAAGGAGGGACCTTACAGGGGGCAAATGGCTACACCTTC.

V is TRBV4-2 and J is TRBJ2-3; no definite D call. Germline V gene sequence: CDR1 LGHNA, CDR2 YNFKEQ. V was shortened by 0 bases and J by 6 bases, with 10 bases between the two germline ends. The CDR3 runs to 14 residues. As DNA, the CDR3 is TGTGCCAGCAGCCAAGAAATAAAGCTGGATACGCAGTATTTT. It specifies CASSQEIKLDTQYF.

The chain joins TRBV6-5 to TRBJ1-1; maybe TRBD1 (5 bases). CDR3 size: 15 residues. The V and J ends lost 4 bases and 2 bases respectively, with 14 bases between them. Germline V CDR1 and CDR2: MNHEY, SVGAGI. CDR3 nucleotides: TGTGCCAGCAGTTTTACCCAGGGTGGCAACACTGAAGCTTTCTTT. It codes for CASSFTQGGNTEAFF.

V usage is TRBV28 and J usage is TRBJ1-1; D might be TRBD1 (5 bases). Deletions cut 6 bases from V and 4 bases from J, with 15 bases between. The germline V gene has CDR1 MDHEN and CDR2 SYDVKM. This CDR3 spans 14 amino acids. CDR3 protein: CASSRWLGGTEAFF. CDR3 nucleotides: TGTGCCAGCAGCCGGTGGTTGGGGGGCACTGAAGCTTTCTTT.

The chain links TRBV2 to TRBJ2-2; TRBD1 aligns across 8 bases. J gave up 5 bases and V 6 bases, and 2 bases lay outside the gene matches. This CDR3 is built from 13 residues. Looked up from germline, CDR1 is SNHLY and CDR2 is FYNNEI. The CDR3 bases are TGTGCCAGCAGGACAGGGGTAACCGGGGAGCTGTTTTTT. Its protein is CASRTGVTGELFF. The full variable domain, with the rest looked up from reference TRBV2 and TRBJ2-2, is EPEVTQTPSHQVTQMGQEVILRCVPISNHLYFYWYRQILGQKVEFLVSFYNNEISEKSEIFDDQFSVERPDGSNFTLKIRSTKLEDSAMYFCASRTGVTGELFFGEGSRLTVL.

The V call is TRBV28, the J call TRBJ1-6, with D perhaps TRBD1 (5 bases). CDR1 and CDR2 (germline): MDHEN, SYDVKM. V dropped 7 bases and J dropped 9 bases, with 10 bases sitting between them. The CDR3 is made up of 12 amino acids. The CDR3 DNA is TGTGCCAGCACAGGGCTTGGTTCACCCCTCCACTTT. Its protein is CASTGLGSPLHF.

J is TRBJ1-4 and V is TRBV7-9; the D gene is possibly TRBD1 (6 bases). The germline gives CDR1 SEHNR, CDR2 FQNEAQ (reference sequence). Trimming pared 4 bases from V and 8 bases from J, leaving 14 bases between. The CDR3 length is 14 residues. In nucleotides, the CDR3 is TGTGCCAGCAGCTCGGGCGGCAGGGGCGAAAAACTGTTTTTT. Its translation: CASSSGGRGEKLFF. The whole variable domain, filled in from reference TRBV7-9 and TRBJ1-4, reads DTGVSQNPRHKITKRGQNVTFRCDPISEHNRLYWYRQTLGQGPEFLTYFQNEAQLEKSRLLSDRFSAERPKGSFSTLEIQRTEQGDSAMYLCASSSGGRGEKLFFGSGTQLSVL.

The chain links TRBV6-1 to TRBJ2-1; TRBD1 might be the D (5 bases). Germline CDR1 is MNHNS and CDR2 is SASEGT. V lost 3 bases and J lost 5, with 11 bases in between. This CDR3 region has 14 residues. Written as DNA, the CDR3 is TGTGCCAGCAGTGAGACAGCCCCCCACAATGAGCAGTTCTTC. Translation: CASSETAPHNEQFF.

V usage is TRBV30 and J usage is TRBJ1-2, with unresolved D. The V gene lost 2 bases and the J gene lost 4 bases, with 11 bases spanning the gap. The CDR3 contains 13 residues. Germline V gene sequence: CDR1 GTSNPN, CDR2 SVGIG (reference sequence). CDR3 bases: TGTGCCTGGAGTAAGCAGGCGGGCTATGGCTACACCTTC. It codes for CAWSKQAGYGYTF.

The chain carries TRBV5-1 and TRBJ1-2; D possibly corresponds to TRBD1 (6 bases). Germline lookup yields CDR1 SGHRS and CDR2 YFSETQ. This CDR3 spans 15 amino acids. V shed 4 bases and J shed 3 bases, with 16 bases lying between them. The CDR3 is CASSTQGTPDYGYTF. CDR3 nucleotides: TGCGCCAGCAGCACACAGGGAACCCCTGACTATGGCTACACCTTC.

On this clone: Additional DNA sequences in this sample encode the identical CDR3. V is TRBV15 and J is TRBJ2-7; 8 nucleotides match TRBD1. The V segment lost 0 bases and the J segment 2 bases; nucleotides outside the gene matches: 0. CDR3 length: 14 residues. Germline values: CDR1 LNHNV, CDR2 YYDKDF (reference sequence). CDR3 amino acids: CATSRDRGPYEQYF. DNA for the CDR3: TGTGCCACCAGCAGAGACAGGGGGCCCTACGAGCAGTACTTC.

This rearrangement joins TRBV10-1 to TRBJ1-1; 7 bases match TRBD1. Trimming took 6 bases from V and 5 from J; bases not matched to a gene: 6. Germline values: CDR1 WNHNN, CDR2 SYGVQD (reference sequence). The CDR3 consists of 13 residues. Here the CDR3 DNA reads TGCGCCAGCAGCAACAGGGGACGAACTGAAGCTTTCTTT. Residues: CASSNRGRTEAFF.

This clone has just a few counts. The V and J genes are TRBV7-9 and TRBJ1-1, with 8 positions matching TRBD1. V trimming: 6 bases; J trimming: 4 bases; junction bases outside the gene matches: 7. Germline CDR1 and CDR2: SEHNR and FQNEAQ (reference sequence). This CDR3 has 14 residues. CDR3 region: CASRRGQGATEAFF. CDR3 in DNA: TGTGCCAGCAGACGAGGACAGGGTGCCACTGAAGCTTTCTTT.

The V gene is TRBV6-5, the J gene TRBJ1-1, with a tentative D call TRBD1 (6 bases). Trimming stripped 4 bases from V and 1 base from J, with 10 bases between. Germline lookup yields CDR1 MNHEY and CDR2 SVGAGI. The CDR3 runs to 14 residues. CDR3 in DNA: TGTGCCAGCAGTTTAGGGGGACGGAACACTGAAGCTTTCTTT. Its translation: CASSLGGRNTEAFF.

This chain uses TRBV5-1 with TRBJ2-1; 7 bases align to TRBD2. V shed 0 bases and J 9 bases; nucleotides not matched to a gene: 0. The CDR3 loop spans 12 amino acids. Per germline, CDR1 SGHRS and CDR2 YFSETQ. CDR3 nucleotides: TGCGCCAGCAGCTTGGCGGGGGGTGAGCAGTTCTTC. Its translation is CASSLAGGEQFF.

V gene TRBV6-5 combines with J gene TRBJ2-1; TRBD2 matches at 8 bases. CDR3 length equals 15 residues. V gave up 8 bases and J gave up 12 bases; unmatched junction bases: 18. The germline CDR1 and CDR2 sequences are MNHEY and SVGAGI. The CDR3 reads CASRNTGTRIFRQFF. The CDR3 DNA is TGTGCCAGCCGGAATACCGGGACTAGAATATTTCGGCAGTTCTTC.

This chain connects TRBV5-1 to TRBJ2-7; D gene ambiguous. This CDR3 has 15 amino acids. Germline V gives CDR1 SGHRS, CDR2 YFSETQ. Between the trimmed V and J ends, which lost 0 bases and 0 bases, there was a span of 10 bases. CDR3 sequence (DNA): TGCGCCAGCAGCTTGGGTAGCTCAAGCTCCTACGAGCAGTACTTC. The encoded protein is CASSLGSSSSYEQYF.

This chain uses TRBV5-6 with TRBJ1-1; no definite D call. Trimming stripped 1 base from V and 2 bases from J, with 21 bases between. Germline V gives CDR1 SGHDT, CDR2 YYEEEE. The CDR3 contains 18 residues. Here the CDR3 reads CASSLFKLKAAANTEAFF. Written as DNA, the CDR3 is TGTGCCAGCAGCTTGTTCAAGTTGAAGGCGGCTGCCAACACTGAAGCTTTCTTT.